The entry that follows covers one TCR beta chain sequence. One junction end disagrees with the germline gene, perhaps due to a read error. TCR beta CDR3 regions were amplified from RNA. When the TCR CDR3 underwent first-round RT-PCR, the HTBI primer set was used. TCRdb processed the multiplex PCR reads anew with MiXCR; each CDR3 protein has one entry. The sample shows hundreds of thousands of distinct CDR3 sequences, approximately 15% of them seen only once. The CDR3 runs to 20 residues. Germline V gene lookup returns CDR1 SGHAT and CDR2 FQNNGV. The hyperthyroidism was newly diagnosed and had lasted under 2 months; the patients were aged 18 to 65. PBMCs were sourced from roughly 9.7 ml fresh peripheral blood. This sample was taken from a study of T cells in Graves' hyperthyroidism and ophthalmopathy.

The TCR comes from a woman between 18 and 29 years old with Graves' hyperthyroidism. The rearrangement joins TRBV11-2 to TRBJ2-5; 14 nucleotides match TRBD2. The sequenced material came from blood. Written as DNA, the CDR3 is TGTGCCAGCACCGTCCGACGACTAGCGGGAGGGGACTGGTACCAAGAGACCCTGTACTTC. Translation: CASTVRRLAGGDWYQETLYF.